The clone carrying this TCR beta chain was detected many times. Its antigen remains unknown. The sample originates from a study of spatial heterogeneity in lung cancer. Study overall: Alpha-chain sequences were consistently detected less often than beta-chain sequences.

Germline V CDR1 and CDR2: SGHRS, YFSETQ. Losses at the gene ends were 0 bases for V and 6 bases for J; bases not matched to a gene: 3. The CDR3 loop spans 14 amino acids. Time point reported: blood at routine non-recurrence follow-up after resection. Whole RNA came from tumor, nontumor lung or frozen PBMC and was sequenced without being sorted. The study, taken as a whole, reports: Blood carried ubiquitous expanded tumor TCRs more at resection than follow-up.

MiXCR, run by TCRdb on the 5' RACE reads, gives a single entry per CDR3 protein. The data hold about 47,000 distinct CDR3 sequences, with 12% observed a single time. The genes are TRBV5-1 and TRBJ2-5; 9 bases align to TRBD2. The TCR sequence derives from a male donor with early-stage non-small cell lung cancer. The sequencing used PBMCs, collected at follow-up. The CDR3 coding sequence is TGCGCCAGCAGCTTGGAAAGCGGGAGGAAGACCCAGTACTTC. This encodes CASSLESGRKTQYF.